This is a list of T cell receptor beta chains from one sample in a study of tumor-infiltrating lymphocytes in localized non-small cell lung cancer. Some clones are missing from TCRdb's copy, which holds only in-frame ones; the method was immunoSEQ multiplex PCR. The sample contains about 13,000 clones, less than 85% of which appear only once. Specimen: lung tumor tissue. Source of these receptors: a human donor with non-small cell lung cancer. The conserved cysteine and the conserved F or W are not part of the CDR3 here. Some rows mark clone size as missing; the rest say once, few, many or name a class of expanded clone.

TRBJ1-1	.	TRBV5-1	ASSTGQINTEAF
TRBJ1-2	.	TRBV7-2	ASSPDRGYGYT
TRBJ2-7	.	TRBV5-5	ASSVSVEQY
TRBJ2-5	few	TRBV15	ATSRGWETQY
TRBJ1-2	.	TRBV19	ASRGILGYGYT
TRBJ1-6	.	TRBV4-1	ASSQHLSGANSPLH
TRBJ1-2	.	TRBV5-5	ASSLAQGFGYT
TRBJ1-5	.	TRBV6-8	ASNLQPQH
TRBJ2-3	.	TRBV6-4	ASSVGSGSPDTQY
TRBJ1-1	.	TRBV14	ASSQHYTEAF
TRBJ2-7	.	TRBV18	ASSDQGARPEQY
TRBJ1-1	.	TRBV6-5	ASSKRQGWAF
TRBJ2-7	.	TRBV13	ASSLERGGVYEQY
TRBJ1-3	.	TRBV14	ASSHRTGPGNTIY
TRBJ1-2	.	TRBV4-3	ASSQVRGGPPLANYGYT
TRBJ2-7	.	TRBV5-1	ASSLESSGARSSYEQY
TRBJ2-1	once	TRBV5-4	ASSLPGLAGTIQF
TRBJ2-7	.	TRBV4-2	ASSQVVNEQY
TRBJ1-1	.	TRBV27	ASSLNRYTEAF
TRBJ2-7	.	TRBV2	ASSPWRAHSYEQY
TRBJ2-7	.	TRBV7-2	ASSFRGRDEQY
TRBJ1-4	.	TRBV7-8	ASSPRTRITNEKLF
TRBJ2-3	.	TRBV9	ASSPRGTGTDTQY
TRBJ1-2	.	TRBV29-1	SVAGSLYGYT
TRBJ2-7	.	TRBV9	ASSVGVAGADEQY
TRBJ2-7	.	TRBV5-1	ASSGGDGTAYEQY
TRBJ2-5	.	TRBV19	ATDGGGRRETQY
TRBJ1-2	.	TRBV7-2	ASSLDVDGYT